This T cell receptor (beta chain) stems from a study of cytomegalovirus exposure and HLA in healthy donors. This clone was recorded a few times. Antigen unknown. The CDR3 is made up of 13 amino acids. Germline CDR1 LNHDA, CDR2 SQIVND (reference sequence). The V segment lost 11 bases and the J segment 8 bases; nucleotides outside the gene matches: 11. With 60 Vbeta and 13 Jbeta primers, the PCR was carried out. Profiling relied on immunoSEQ multiplex PCR, and the TCRdb table lists in-frame clones only, not all of them. The sample records 150,000 to 200,000 clones, around 74% being singletons. Study findings and constraints: A later analysis found most CMV-associated TCR beta chains apparently HLA-restricted.

The chain employs TRBV19 and TRBJ1-4; the match to TRBD1 covers 7 bases. The sequence came from a female donor in good health and CMV-seronegative. The material sequenced was PBMCs. CDR3 region: CASRGQVKEKLFF. CDR3 nucleotides: TGTGCCTCTCGAGGACAGGTCAAAGAAAAACTGTTTTTT.